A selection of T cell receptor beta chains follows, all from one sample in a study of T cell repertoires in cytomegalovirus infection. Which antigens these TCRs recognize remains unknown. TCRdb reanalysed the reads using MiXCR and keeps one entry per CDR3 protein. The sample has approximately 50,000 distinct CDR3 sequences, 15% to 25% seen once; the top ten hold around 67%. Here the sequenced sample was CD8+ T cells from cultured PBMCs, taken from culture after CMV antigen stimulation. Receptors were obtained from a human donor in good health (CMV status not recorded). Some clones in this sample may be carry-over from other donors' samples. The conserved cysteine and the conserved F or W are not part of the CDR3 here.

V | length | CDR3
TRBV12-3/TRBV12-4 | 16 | ASSFALGRGAYTDTQY
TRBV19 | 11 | ASSITDSGSRF
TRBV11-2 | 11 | ASSSGTQETQY
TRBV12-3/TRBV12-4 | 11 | ASSLARGGSYT
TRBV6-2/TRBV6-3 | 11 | ASSRPLAGELF
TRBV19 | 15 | ASSIYTSSGSTDTQY
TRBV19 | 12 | ASSMGTGANEQF
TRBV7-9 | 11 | ASSLPQVYEQY
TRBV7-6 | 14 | ASSPTERFYTDTQY
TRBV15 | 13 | ATSRGRVSYNEQF
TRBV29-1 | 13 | SAWLAGPSYNEQF
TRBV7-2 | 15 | ASSLTSGRANTGELF
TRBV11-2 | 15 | ASSFGRARYDNQPQH
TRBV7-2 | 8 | ASGDNEQF
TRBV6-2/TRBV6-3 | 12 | ASRPAGEYGELF
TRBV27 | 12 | ASRLRGSYNEQF
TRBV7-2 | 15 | ASSLRLAGGPGNEQF
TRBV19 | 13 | ASSIDVAGNTEAF
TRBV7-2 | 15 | ASRPPLRTRVYNEQF
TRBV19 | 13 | ASSLGSRSNQPQH
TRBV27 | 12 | ASSSQTRIGEQY
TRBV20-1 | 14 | SARARTSSYNSPLH
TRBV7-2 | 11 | ATSTGGWTEAF
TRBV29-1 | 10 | SVEEQINEQF
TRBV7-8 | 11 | ASSLSWNNEQF
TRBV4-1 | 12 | ASSTLIQTNEQF
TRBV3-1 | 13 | ASSPDDGAFTEAF
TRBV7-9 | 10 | ASSQGSAAIY
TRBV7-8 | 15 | ASSLARVVAAGQPQH
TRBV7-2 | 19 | ASSLVPHGREDLGRRETQY
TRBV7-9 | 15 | ASSLPPGQGDQETQY
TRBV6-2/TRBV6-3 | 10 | ASSSSRYEQY
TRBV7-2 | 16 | ASSLGWRFSGGAKEQY
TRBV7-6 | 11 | ASSLARWDEQF
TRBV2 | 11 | ASSAAGGYGYT
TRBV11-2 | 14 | ASSLEGGALSYEQY